A single sample gave rise to the 19 T cell receptor beta chains below, sequenced in a study of identifying expanded T cells in peripheral blood. TCRdb keeps only in-frame clones here, not all; method: immunoSEQ multiplex PCR. The sample has about 130,000 clones; less than 90% are singletons. The specimen was blood. Source of these receptors: a person aged 18-69 years in good health.

This clone has only one observation. This chain connects TRBV5-6 to TRBJ2-2; a weak D match, TRBD2 (6 bases). From germline, CDR1 is SGHDT and CDR2 YYEEEE. The CDR3 consists of 16 residues. The ends were cut back, 4 bases at V and 1 base at J, with 14 bases in the middle. The CDR3 DNA follows: TGTGCCAGCAGCCCTCGGGGGAGGAGGAACACCGGGGAGCTGTTTTTT. Translating it yields CASSPRGRRNTGELFF.

The chain has TRBV11-2 and TRBJ2-2; 11 bases map to TRBD2. The CDR3 totals 17 residues. V lost 2 bases and J lost 6; bases outside the gene matches: 8. Germline values: CDR1 SGHAT, CDR2 FQNNGV. CDR3 nucleotides: TGTGCCAGCAGCTTAAGTCGGACTAGCGGGTTGGCCGGGGAGCTGTTTTTT. This encodes CASSLSRTSGLAGELFF. Together with reference TRBV11-2 and TRBJ2-2, the CDR3 gives the full variable domain: EAGVAQSPRYKIIEKRQSVAFWCNPISGHATLYWYQQILGQGPKLLIQFQNNGVVDDSQLPKDRFSAERLKGVDSTLKIQPAKLEDSAVYLCASSLSRTSGLAGELFFGEGSRLTVL.

J is TRBJ1-2 and V is TRBV7-2; 7 bases are a match to TRBD1. The CDR3 spans 15 residues. Germline trimming cut 0 bases from V and 3 bases from J; bases unmatched to any gene: 4. Germline CDR1 reads SGHTA; CDR2 reads FQGNSA. The chain's CDR3 is CASSLAFQGDYGYTF. The CDR3, as DNA: TGTGCCAGCAGCTTAGCGTTCCAGGGGGACTATGGCTACACCTTC. Based on the CDR3 plus reference TRBV7-2 and TRBJ1-2, the full variable domain is GAGVSQSPSNKVTEKGKDVELRCDPISGHTALYWYRQSLGQGLEFLIYFQGNSAPDKSGLPSDRFSAERTGGSVSTLTIQRTQQEDSAVYLCASSLAFQGDYGYTFGSGTRLTVV.

This rearrangement joins TRBV29-1 to TRBJ2-3; 7 bases agree with TRBD2. CDR3 length: 15 residues. Germline V gives CDR1 SQVTM, CDR2 ANQGSEA. The V segment lost 7 bases and the J segment 0 bases; nucleotides outside the gene matches: 10. The CDR3 sequence is CSAHRDYSSTDTQYF. The CDR3 coding sequence is TGCAGCGCCCATCGGGACTATTCTAGCACAGATACGCAGTATTTT.

V gene TRBV27 combines with J gene TRBJ2-3, with 7 positions matching TRBD2. J lost 0 bases, V lost 2 bases, and 2 bases had no gene match. Germline-derived CDR1 and CDR2 are MNHEY and SMNVEV (reference sequence). This CDR3 region has 15 residues. This CDR3 reads CASSLVSGSTDTQYF. For the CDR3, the DNA is TGTGCCAGCAGTTTAGTTAGCGGGAGCACAGATACGCAGTATTTT.

Concerning this clone: Other nucleotide sequences in the sample specify the same CDR3. CDR3: CASSPGQEETQYF. The CDR3 nucleotides are TGTGCCAGCTCCCCGGGGCAAGAAGAGACCCAGTACTTC. The genes are TRBV18 and TRBJ2-5, with D perhaps matching TRBD1 or TRBD2 (5 bases each). This CDR3 is built from 13 residues. Trimming removed 6 bases from V and 3 bases from J, with 11 bases in between. Germline CDR1 reads KGHSH; CDR2 reads LQKENI.

The chain is built from TRBV6-5 and TRBJ1-2; D remains unclear. V lost 6 bases and J 2 bases, leaving 16 bases between the germline ends. CDR1 is MNHEY, CDR2 SVGAGI, per germline. The CDR3 sequence is 15 residues long. The CDR3 DNA sequence: TGTGCCAGCAGCCCCCCGGGCACTTTAAACTATGGCTACACCTTC. Translation gives CASSPPGTLNYGYTF.

This chain connects TRBV27 to TRBJ2-7; 7 nucleotides match TRBD2. The junction had 5 bases not matched to a gene; V was cut back by 2 bases and J by 4 bases. CDR3 size: 14 residues. The germline gives CDR1 MNHEY, CDR2 SMNVEV (reference sequence). DNA for the CDR3: TGTGCCAGCAGTTTAGACCCGGGAGGTTACGAGCAGTACTTC. As protein: CASSLDPGGYEQYF.

The chain recombines TRBV4-2 with TRBJ1-1, with D unresolved. Trimming removed 1 base at V and 1 base at J, with 7 bases between. The CDR3 has 14 amino acids. The germline CDR1 and CDR2 sequences are LGHNA and YNFKEQ. The chain's CDR3 is CASSQVRENTEAFF. CDR3 nucleotide sequence: TGTGCCAGCAGCCAAGTTAGGGAGAACACTGAAGCTTTCTTT.

The V gene is TRBV5-6, the J gene TRBJ2-3, with a weak D call TRBD2 (5 bases). Germline V gene sequence: CDR1 SGHDT, CDR2 YYEEEE. With 5 bases removed from V and 3 bases from J, the gap between germline ends came to 16 bases. This CDR3 is 15 amino acids long. CDR3 in amino acids: CASRFGVLTTDTQYF. The DNA of the CDR3 is TGTGCCAGCAGGTTCGGGGTTTTAACGACAGATACGCAGTATTTT.

The chain joins TRBV4-2 to TRBJ2-1; no clear D. The germline V gene encodes CDR1 LGHNA and CDR2 YNFKEQ. The CDR3 has 17 residues. V was trimmed by 3 bases and J by 0 bases, leaving 15 bases between them. The CDR3 DNA reads as TGTGCCAGCAGCCATCGTGCGGACCCGAGCTCCTACAATGAGCAGTTCTTC. Encoded protein: CASSHRADPSSYNEQFF.

This clone was seen just once. The V call is TRBV6-5, the J call TRBJ1-6; D gene unclear. This CDR3 has 15 amino acids. The germline V and J ends were trimmed by 6 bases and 3 bases, with 12 bases remaining between them. The germline V gene has CDR1 MNHEY and CDR2 SVGAGI. The CDR3 DNA reads as TGTGCCAGCAGCCCCCCCAGAGACTATAATTCACCCCTCCACTTT. Its protein product is CASSPPRDYNSPLHF.

J is TRBJ1-1 and V is TRBV19, with D tentatively TRBD1 (6 bases). With 3 bases removed from V and 5 bases from J, the gap between germline ends came to 16 bases. The CDR3 sequence is 15 residues long. CDR1 and CDR2 from the germline V gene are LNHDA and SQIVND (reference sequence). The CDR3, as DNA: TGTGCCAGTAGTATGGTCAGGGGAGGCGGAACTGAAGCTTTCTTT. Translating gives CASSMVRGGGTEAFF.

This clone has only one observation. This rearrangement joins TRBV4-1 to TRBJ1-1, with D possibly being TRBD1 (5 bases). The germline V gene encodes CDR1 MGHRA and CDR2 YSYEKL. With 3 bases removed from V and 1 base from J, the gap between germline ends came to 15 bases. The CDR3 is 16 residues long. CDR3 coding DNA: TGCGCCAGCAGCCATGCCCCGGGACTCAAGAACACTGAAGCTTTCTTT. It encodes CASSHAPGLKNTEAFF.

This chain links TRBV6-1 with TRBJ2-7, with 14 bases matching TRBD2. There are 15 residues in the CDR3. With 6 bases clipped from V and 5 bases from J, the junction kept 6 bases outside the gene matches. CDR1 and CDR2 (germline): MNHNS, SASEGT. CDR3 coding DNA: TGTGCCAGCAGGGGCGGACTAGCGGGAGGAAACGAGCAGTACTTC. This gives the protein CASRGGLAGGNEQYF.

The CDR3 loop reads CASWTGGGSEKLFF. Written as DNA, the CDR3 is TGTGCCAGCTGGACAGGGGGTGGATCGGAAAAACTGTTTTTT. The chain carries TRBV27 and TRBJ1-4; 10 bases fit TRBD1. The ends lost 8 bases at V and 8 bases at J; junction bases unmatched: 8. Germline CDR1 MNHEY, CDR2 SMNVEV (reference sequence). The CDR3 is made up of 14 amino acids.

The J gene is TRBJ1-2, the V gene TRBV2; D remains ambiguous. The CDR3 extends over 12 amino acids. V was cut by 4 bases and J by 8 bases, with 11 bases left in between. Germline loops: CDR1 SNHLY, CDR2 FYNNEI. The CDR3 DNA follows: TGTGCCAGCAGTGTTTTGGGGAAGGGCTACACCTTC. Translated, it gives CASSVLGKGYTF. Full variable domain (rest looked up from reference TRBV2 and TRBJ1-2): EPEVTQTPSHQVTQMGQEVILRCVPISNHLYFYWYRQILGQKVEFLVSFYNNEISEKSEIFDDQFSVERPDGSNFTLKIRSTKLEDSAMYFCASSVLGKGYTFGSGTRLTVV.

This sequence joins TRBV18 and TRBJ2-7; D ambiguous. The V end lost 3 bases, the J end lost 6 bases, and 6 bases lay between the germline ends. Germline CDR1 KGHSH, CDR2 LQKENI. There are 11 residues in the CDR3. CDR3 bases: TGTGCCAGCTCACCTTTGGTCGAGCAGTACTTC. This translates into CASSPLVEQYF.

This chain links TRBV7-2 with TRBJ2-7; no reliable D call. V was shortened by 1 base and J by 5 bases, with 9 bases between the two germline ends. CDR1 and CDR2 from the germline V gene are SGHTA and FQGNSA. This CDR3 spans 13 amino acids. CDR3 nucleotides: TGTGCCAGCAGCTTAGTACTGGCGAACGAGCAGTACTTC. Protein sequence: CASSLVLANEQYF.